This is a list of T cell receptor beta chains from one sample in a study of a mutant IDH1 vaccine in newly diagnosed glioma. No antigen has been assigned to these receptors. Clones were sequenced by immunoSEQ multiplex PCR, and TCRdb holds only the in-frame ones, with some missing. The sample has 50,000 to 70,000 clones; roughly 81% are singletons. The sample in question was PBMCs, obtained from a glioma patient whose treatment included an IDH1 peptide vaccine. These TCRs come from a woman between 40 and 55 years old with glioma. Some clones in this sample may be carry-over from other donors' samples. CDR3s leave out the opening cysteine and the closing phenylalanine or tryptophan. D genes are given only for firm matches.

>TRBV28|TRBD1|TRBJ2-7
ASSLPRGQGAYEQY
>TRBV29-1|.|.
SVVSLTYEQY
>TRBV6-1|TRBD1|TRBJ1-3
ASLRGDPGNTIY
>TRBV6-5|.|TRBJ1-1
ASSYVGLNTEAF
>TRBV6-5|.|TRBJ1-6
ASSDTAYNSPLH
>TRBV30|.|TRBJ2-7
AWSVPAYEQY
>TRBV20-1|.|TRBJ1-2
SASMRGGYT
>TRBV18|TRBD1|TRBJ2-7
ASSPDRVREQY
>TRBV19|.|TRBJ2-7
ASSIGGGAPSYEQY
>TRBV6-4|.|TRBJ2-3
ASSDTYTDTQY
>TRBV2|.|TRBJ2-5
ASRRVKETQY
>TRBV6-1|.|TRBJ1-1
ASSEGKWTEAF
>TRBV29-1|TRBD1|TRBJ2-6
SVEGQNSGANVLT
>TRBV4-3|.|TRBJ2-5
ASSQDLAVGQETQY
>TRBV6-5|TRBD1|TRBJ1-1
ASRRDRGNTEAF
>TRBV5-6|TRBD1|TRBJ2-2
ASSRQGGTGELF
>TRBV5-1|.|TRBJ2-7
ASSRDIGSEQY
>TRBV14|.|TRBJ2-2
ASSQVDTGELF
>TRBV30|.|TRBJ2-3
AWSVRRGPGKDTQY
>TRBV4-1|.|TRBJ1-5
ASSQRQNSNQPQH
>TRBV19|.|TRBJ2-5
ASSFSGPPRVETQY
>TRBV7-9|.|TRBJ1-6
ASSQPGGIGSPLH
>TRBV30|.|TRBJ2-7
AWSSGGYEQY
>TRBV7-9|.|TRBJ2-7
ASSELAYEQY
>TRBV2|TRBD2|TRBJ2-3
ASKTSSGGTDTQY
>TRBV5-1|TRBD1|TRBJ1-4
ASSLGNSGQGNEKLF
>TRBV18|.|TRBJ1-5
ASSRDRSNQPQH
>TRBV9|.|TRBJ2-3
ASSGGRDTQY
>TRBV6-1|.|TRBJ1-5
ASSAGYSNQPQH
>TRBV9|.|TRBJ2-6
ASSGEQGLHVLT
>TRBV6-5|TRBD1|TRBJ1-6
ASRSGTANSPLH
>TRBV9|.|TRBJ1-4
ASSVGGPGGNEKLF
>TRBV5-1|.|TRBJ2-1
ASSFNFNEQF
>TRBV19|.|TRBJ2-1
ASSGRGYNEQF
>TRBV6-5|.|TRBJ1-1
ASSWLGGTEAF
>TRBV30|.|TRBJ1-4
AWNVGGVGEKLF